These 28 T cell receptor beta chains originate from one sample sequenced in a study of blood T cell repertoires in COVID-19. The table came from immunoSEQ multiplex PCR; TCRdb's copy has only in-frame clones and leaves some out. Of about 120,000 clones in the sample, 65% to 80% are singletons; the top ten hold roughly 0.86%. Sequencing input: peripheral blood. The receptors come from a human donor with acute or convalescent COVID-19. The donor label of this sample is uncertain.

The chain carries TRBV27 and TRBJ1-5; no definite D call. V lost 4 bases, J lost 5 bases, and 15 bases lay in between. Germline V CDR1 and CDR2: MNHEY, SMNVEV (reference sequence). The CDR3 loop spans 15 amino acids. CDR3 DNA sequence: TGTGCCAGCAGTTCCTCCGCGGAGGCCGATCAGCCCCAGCATTTT. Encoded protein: CASSSSAEADQPQHF.

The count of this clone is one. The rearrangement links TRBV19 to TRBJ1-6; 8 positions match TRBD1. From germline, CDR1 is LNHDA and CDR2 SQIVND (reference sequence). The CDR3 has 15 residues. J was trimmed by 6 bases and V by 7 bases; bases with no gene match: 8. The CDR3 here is CASTFRGRRNSPLHF. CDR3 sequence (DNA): TGTGCCAGTACTTTCAGGGGGCGACGTAATTCACCCCTCCACTTT.

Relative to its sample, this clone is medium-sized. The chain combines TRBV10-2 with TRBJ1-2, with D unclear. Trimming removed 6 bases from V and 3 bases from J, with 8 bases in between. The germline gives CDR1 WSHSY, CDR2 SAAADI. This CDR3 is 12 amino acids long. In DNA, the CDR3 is TGCGCCAGCAGGCGGGATGACTATGGCTACACCTTC. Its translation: CASRRDDYGYTF.

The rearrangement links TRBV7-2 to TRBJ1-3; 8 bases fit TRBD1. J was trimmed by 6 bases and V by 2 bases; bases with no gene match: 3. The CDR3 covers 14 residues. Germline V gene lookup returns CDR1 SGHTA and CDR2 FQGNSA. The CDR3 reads CASSLRTGPNTIYF. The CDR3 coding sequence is TGTGCCAGCAGCTTAAGGACAGGGCCAAACACCATATATTTT. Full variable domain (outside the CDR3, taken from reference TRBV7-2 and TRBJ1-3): GAGVSQSPSNKVTEKGKDVELRCDPISGHTALYWYRQSLGQGLEFLIYFQGNSAPDKSGLPSDRFSAERTGGSVSTLTIQRTQQEDSAVYLCASSLRTGPNTIYFGEGSWLTVV.

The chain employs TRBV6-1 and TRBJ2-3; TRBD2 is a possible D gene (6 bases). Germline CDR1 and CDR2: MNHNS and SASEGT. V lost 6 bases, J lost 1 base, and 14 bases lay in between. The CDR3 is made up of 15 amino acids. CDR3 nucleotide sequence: TGTGCCAGCAGCTCCCGTCCGGGGGGCACAGATACGCAGTATTTT. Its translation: CASSSRPGGTDTQYF.

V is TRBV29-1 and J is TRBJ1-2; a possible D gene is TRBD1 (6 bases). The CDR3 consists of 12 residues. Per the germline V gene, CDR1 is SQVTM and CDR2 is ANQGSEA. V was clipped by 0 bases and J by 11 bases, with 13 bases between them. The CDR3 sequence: CSVEDHRERYTF. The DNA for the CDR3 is TGCAGCGTTGAAGACCACAGGGAGCGGTACACCTTC.

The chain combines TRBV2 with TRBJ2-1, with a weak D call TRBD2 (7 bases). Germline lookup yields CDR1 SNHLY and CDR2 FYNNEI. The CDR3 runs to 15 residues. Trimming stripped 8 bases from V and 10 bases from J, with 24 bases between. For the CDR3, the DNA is TGTGCCAGCCTATACCTCCCGGGGGGCCGGTGGGAGCAGTTCTTC. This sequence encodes CASLYLPGGRWEQFF.

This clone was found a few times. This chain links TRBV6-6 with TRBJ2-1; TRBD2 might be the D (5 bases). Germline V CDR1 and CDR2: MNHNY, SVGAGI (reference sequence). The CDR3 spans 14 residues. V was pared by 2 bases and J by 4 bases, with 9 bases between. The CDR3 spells CASSYQPGYNEQFF. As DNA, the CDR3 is TGTGCCAGCAGTTACCAACCGGGGTACAATGAGCAGTTCTTC.

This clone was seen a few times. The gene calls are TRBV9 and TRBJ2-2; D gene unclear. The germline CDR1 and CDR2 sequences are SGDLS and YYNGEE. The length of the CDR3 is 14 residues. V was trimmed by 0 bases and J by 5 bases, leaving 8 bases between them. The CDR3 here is CASSVDAGTGELFF. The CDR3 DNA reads TGTGCCAGCAGCGTAGACGCAGGTACCGGGGAGCTGTTTTTT. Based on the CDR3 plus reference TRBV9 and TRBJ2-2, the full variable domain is DSGVTQTPKHLITATGQRVTLRCSPRSGDLSVYWYQQSLDQGLQFLIQYYNGEERAKGNILERFSAQQFPDLHSELNLSSLELGDSALYFCASSVDAGTGELFFGEGSRLTVL.

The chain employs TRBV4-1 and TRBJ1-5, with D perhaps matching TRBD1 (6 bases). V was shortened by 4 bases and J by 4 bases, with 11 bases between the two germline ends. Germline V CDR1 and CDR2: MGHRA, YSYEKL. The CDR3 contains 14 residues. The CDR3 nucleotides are TGCGCCAGCAGCCCCCGGGACACAAATCAGCCCCAGCATTTT. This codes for CASSPRDTNQPQHF.

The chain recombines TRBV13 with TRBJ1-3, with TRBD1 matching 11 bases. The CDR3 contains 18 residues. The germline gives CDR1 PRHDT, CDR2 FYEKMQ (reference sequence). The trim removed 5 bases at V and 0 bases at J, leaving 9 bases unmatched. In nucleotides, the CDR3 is TGTGCCAGCAGCCTCGGACAGGGGGCGATTATCTCTGGAAACACCATATATTTT. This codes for CASSLGQGAIISGNTIYF.

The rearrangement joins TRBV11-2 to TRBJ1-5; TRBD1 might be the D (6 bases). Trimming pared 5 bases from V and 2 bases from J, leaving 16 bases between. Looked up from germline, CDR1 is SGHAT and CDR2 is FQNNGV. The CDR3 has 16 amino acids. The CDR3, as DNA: TGTGCCAGCAGCCCCCCGACAGGAGAGGGCAATCAGCCCCAGCATTTT. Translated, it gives CASSPPTGEGNQPQHF.

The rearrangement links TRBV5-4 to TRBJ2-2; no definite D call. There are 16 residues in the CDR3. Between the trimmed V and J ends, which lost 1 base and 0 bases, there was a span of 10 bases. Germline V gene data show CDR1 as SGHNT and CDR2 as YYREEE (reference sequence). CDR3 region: CASSLLGTANTGELFF. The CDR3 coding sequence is TGTGCCAGCAGCTTGTTGGGCACCGCGAACACCGGGGAGCTGTTTTTT.

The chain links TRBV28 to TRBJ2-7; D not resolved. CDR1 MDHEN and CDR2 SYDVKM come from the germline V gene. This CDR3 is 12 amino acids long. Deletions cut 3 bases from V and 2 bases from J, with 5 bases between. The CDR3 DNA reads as TGTGCCAGCAGTTTCTCCGCCTACGAGCAGTACTTC. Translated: CASSFSAYEQYF.

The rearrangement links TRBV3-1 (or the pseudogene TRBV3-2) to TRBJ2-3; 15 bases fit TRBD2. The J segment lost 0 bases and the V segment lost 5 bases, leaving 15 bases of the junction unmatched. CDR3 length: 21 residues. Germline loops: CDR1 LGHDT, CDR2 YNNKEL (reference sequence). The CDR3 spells CASSSFTARTSGGVSTDTQYF. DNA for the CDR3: TGTGCCAGCAGCAGCTTCACGGCTAGGACTAGCGGGGGGGTTAGCACAGATACGCAGTATTTT.

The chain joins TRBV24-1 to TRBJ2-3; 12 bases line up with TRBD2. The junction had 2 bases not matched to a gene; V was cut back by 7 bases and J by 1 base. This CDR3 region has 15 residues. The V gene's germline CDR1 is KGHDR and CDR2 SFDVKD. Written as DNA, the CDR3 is TGTGCCACCAGCAGGACTAGCGGGGGCACAGATACGCAGTATTTT. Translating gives CATSRTSGGTDTQYF.

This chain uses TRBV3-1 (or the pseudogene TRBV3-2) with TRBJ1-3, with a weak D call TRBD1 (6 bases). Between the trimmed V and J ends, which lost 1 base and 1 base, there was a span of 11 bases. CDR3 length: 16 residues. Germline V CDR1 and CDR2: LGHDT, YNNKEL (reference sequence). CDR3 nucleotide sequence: TGTGCCAGCAGCCAAGCCAGGGGAACGTCTGGAAACACCATATATTTT. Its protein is CASSQARGTSGNTIYF.

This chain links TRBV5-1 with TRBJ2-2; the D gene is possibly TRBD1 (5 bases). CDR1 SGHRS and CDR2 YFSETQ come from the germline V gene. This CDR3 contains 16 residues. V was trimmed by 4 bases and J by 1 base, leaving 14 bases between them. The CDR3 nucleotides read TGCGCCAGCAGCGCCCTCCCTACAGGGAACACCGGGGAGCTGTTTTTT. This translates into CASSALPTGNTGELFF.

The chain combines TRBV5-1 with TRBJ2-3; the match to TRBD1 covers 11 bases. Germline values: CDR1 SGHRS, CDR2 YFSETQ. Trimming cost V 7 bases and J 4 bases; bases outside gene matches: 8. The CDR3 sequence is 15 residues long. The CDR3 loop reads CASETGTGGPDTQYF. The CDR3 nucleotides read TGCGCCAGCGAGACCGGGACAGGGGGACCAGATACGCAGTATTTT. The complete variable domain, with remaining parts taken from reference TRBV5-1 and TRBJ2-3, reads KAGVTQTPRYLIKTRGQQVTLSCSPISGHRSVSWYQQTPGQGLQFLFEYFSETQRNKGNFPGRFSGRQFSNSRSEMNVSTLELGDSALYLCASETGTGGPDTQYFGPGTRLTVL.

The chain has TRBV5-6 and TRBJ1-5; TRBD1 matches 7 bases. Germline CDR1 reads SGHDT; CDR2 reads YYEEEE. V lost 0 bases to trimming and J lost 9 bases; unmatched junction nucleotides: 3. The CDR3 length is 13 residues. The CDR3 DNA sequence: TGTGCCAGCAGCTTGGCAGGGGGGTTGCCCCAGCATTTT. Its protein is CASSLAGGLPQHF.

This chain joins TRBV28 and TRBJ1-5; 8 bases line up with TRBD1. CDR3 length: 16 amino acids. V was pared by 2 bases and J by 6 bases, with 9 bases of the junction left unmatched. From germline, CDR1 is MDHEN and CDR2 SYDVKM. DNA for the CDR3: TGTGCCAGCAGTTTACGGGGACAGGTTCAGGCTCAGCCCCAGCATTTT. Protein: CASSLRGQVQAQPQHF.

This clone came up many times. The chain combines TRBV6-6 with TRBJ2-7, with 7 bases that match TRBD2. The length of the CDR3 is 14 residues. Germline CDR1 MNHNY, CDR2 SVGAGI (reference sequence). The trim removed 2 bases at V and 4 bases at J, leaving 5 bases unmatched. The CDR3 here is CASSYGAGAYEQYV. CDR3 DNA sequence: TGTGCCAGCAGTTACGGGGCGGGAGCTTACGAGCAGTACGTC.

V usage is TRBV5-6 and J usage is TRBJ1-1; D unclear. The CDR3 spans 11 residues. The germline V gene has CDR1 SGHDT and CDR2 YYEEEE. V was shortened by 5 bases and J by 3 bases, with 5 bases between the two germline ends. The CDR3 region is CASSLDTEAFF. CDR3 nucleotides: TGTGCCAGCAGTCTTGACACTGAAGCTTTCTTT.

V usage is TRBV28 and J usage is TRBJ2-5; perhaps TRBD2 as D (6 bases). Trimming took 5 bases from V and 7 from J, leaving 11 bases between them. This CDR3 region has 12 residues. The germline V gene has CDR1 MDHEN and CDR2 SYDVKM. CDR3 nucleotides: TGTGCCAGCAGTGGGACTTCGATGACCCAGTACTTC. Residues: CASSGTSMTQYF.

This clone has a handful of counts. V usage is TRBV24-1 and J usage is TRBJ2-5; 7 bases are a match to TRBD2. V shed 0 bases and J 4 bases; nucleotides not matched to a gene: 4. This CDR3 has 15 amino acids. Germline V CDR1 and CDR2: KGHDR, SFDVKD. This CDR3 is CATSDLQAGTETQYF. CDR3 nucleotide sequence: TGTGCCACCAGTGATTTGCAAGCGGGGACAGAGACCCAGTACTTC.

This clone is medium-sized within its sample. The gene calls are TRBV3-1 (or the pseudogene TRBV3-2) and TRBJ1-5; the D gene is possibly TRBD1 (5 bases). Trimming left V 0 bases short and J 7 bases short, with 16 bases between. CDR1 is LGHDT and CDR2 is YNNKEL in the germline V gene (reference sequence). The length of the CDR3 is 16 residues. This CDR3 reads CASSQDHPGVGQPQHF. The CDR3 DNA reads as TGTGCCAGCAGCCAAGACCATCCGGGGGTGGGGCAGCCCCAGCATTTT.

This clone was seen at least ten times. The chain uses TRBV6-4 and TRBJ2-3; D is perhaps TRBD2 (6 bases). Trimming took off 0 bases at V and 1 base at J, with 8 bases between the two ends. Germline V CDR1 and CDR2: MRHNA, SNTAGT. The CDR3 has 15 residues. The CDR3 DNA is TGTGCCAGCAGTGACTCGGCTAGCGGCACAGATACGCAGTATTTT. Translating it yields CASSDSASGTDTQYF.

As DNA, the CDR3 is TGTGCCAGTAGTCTCGACAGGGACTACGAGCAGTACTTC. Its translation is CASSLDRDYEQYF. The chain carries TRBV19 and TRBJ2-7, with 7 nucleotides matching TRBD1. Germline CDR1 is LNHDA and CDR2 is SQIVND (reference sequence). V was pared by 5 bases and J by 3 bases, with 4 bases of the junction left unmatched. The CDR3 runs 13 residues.